The rows below give T cell receptor beta chains drawn from one sample of a study of identical twins. TCRdb independently ran MiXCR on the 5' RACE reads; one entry per CDR3 protein. This sample has some 600,000 distinct CDR3 sequences, with 7.1% found just once. This same sample was also taken into another study, of yellow fever vaccine responses in identical twins.

Sequencing input: PBMCs. The receptors derive from a woman aged 18-29 years in good health. Both conserved end residues are part of each CDR3.

j_gene: TRBJ2-1; v_gene: TRBV18; CDR3aa: CASSPSRTSGGGEQFF
j_gene: TRBJ2-3; v_gene: TRBV20-1; CDR3aa: CSAPPAGGDTQYF
j_gene: TRBJ1-3; v_gene: TRBV12-3/TRBV12-4; CDR3aa: CASSLGGMGNTIYF
j_gene: TRBJ2-3; v_gene: TRBV27; CDR3aa: CASSEAAGGSWDTQYF
j_gene: TRBJ2-7; v_gene: TRBV29-1; CDR3aa: CSVAGLGGLSYEQYF
j_gene: TRBJ2-1; v_gene: TRBV15; CDR3aa: CATSGWAGGLYYNEQFF
j_gene: TRBJ2-3; v_gene: TRBV3-1; CDR3aa: CASSPGTSGSTDTQYF
j_gene: TRBJ1-1; v_gene: TRBV20-1; CDR3aa: CSARGIRANTEAFF
j_gene: TRBJ1-1; v_gene: TRBV5-1; CDR3aa: CASSLKGDTEAFF
j_gene: TRBJ2-1; v_gene: TRBV9; CDR3aa: CASSGTLSGRRYNEQSF
j_gene: TRBJ2-7; v_gene: TRBV5-1; CDR3aa: CASSLATTKDYEQYF
j_gene: TRBJ2-6; v_gene: TRBV29-1; CDR3aa: CSVVILDGSESGANVLTF
j_gene: TRBJ1-1; v_gene: TRBV15; CDR3aa: CATSREGQQGAFF
j_gene: TRBJ2-1; v_gene: TRBV5-1; CDR3aa: CASSLEVFSSGYNEQFF